A single sample is the source of the 17 T cell receptor beta chains below, sequenced in a study of PD-1 blockade in classical Hodgkin lymphoma. Documented time point: cycle 4 day 1 (C4D1), after less than 7 weeks of nivolumab. All patients relapsed after autologous stem cell transplantation, and brentuximab vedotin exposure varied. Only in-frame clones appear in the TCRdb table, and some are missing; sequencing was by immunoSEQ multiplex PCR. The data contain roughly 100,000 clones, roughly 73% of them seen just once; the ten biggest clones take up just under 9.5%. The sequencing used peripheral blood mononuclear cells (PBMCs), collected before the fourth cycle of nivolumab. Receptor source: a human donor with classical Hodgkin lymphoma.

The V call is TRBV7-6, the J call TRBJ2-7, with 7 nucleotides matching TRBD2. The CDR3 totals 16 residues. J was trimmed by 1 base and V by 0 bases; bases with no gene match: 6. Per germline, CDR1 SGHVS and CDR2 FNYEAQ. The CDR3 nucleotides read TGTGCCAGCAGCTTAGCGTCTAGCGGTGGGTCCTACGAGCAGTACTTC. Protein sequence: CASSLASSGGSYEQYF.

The V gene is TRBV28, the J gene TRBJ2-4; D perhaps matches TRBD1 (6 bases). The CDR3 length is 16 residues. V lost 5 bases, J lost 0 bases, and 14 bases lay in between. CDR1 and CDR2 from the germline V gene are MDHEN and SYDVKM. The CDR3 protein is CASSRWTELAKNIQYF. The CDR3 DNA reads TGTGCCAGCAGTCGATGGACAGAGCTAGCCAAAAACATTCAGTACTTC. Full variable domain (missing parts from reference TRBV28 and TRBJ2-4): DVKVTQSSRYLVKRTGEKVFLECVQDMDHENMFWYRQDPGLGLRLIYFSYDVKMKEKGDIPEGYSVSREKKERFSLILESASTNQTSMYLCASSRWTELAKNIQYFGAGTRLSVL.

This clone has a single count. The gene calls are TRBV6-1 and TRBJ1-3; tentative D call: TRBD1 (6 bases). The CDR3 sequence is 11 residues long. Germline values: CDR1 MNHNS, CDR2 SASEGT. Deletions cut 10 bases from V and 2 bases from J, with 6 bases between. CDR3 sequence reads: CATGAGNTIYF. As DNA, the CDR3 is TGTGCCACAGGGGCTGGAAACACCATATATTTT.

Details on this clone: The same CDR3 arises from other DNA sequences in this sample as well. J is TRBJ1-5 and V is TRBV18; the match to TRBD1 covers 9 bases. Looked up from germline, CDR1 is KGHSH and CDR2 is LQKENI. After removal of 0 bases from V and 4 bases from J, the junction contained 1 base not matched to a gene. This CDR3 spans 15 amino acids. The CDR3 DNA reads TGTGCCAGCTCACCACCGGGGACAGGGAATCAGCCCCAGCATTTT. Its protein product is CASSPPGTGNQPQHF. The complete variable domain, with remaining parts taken from reference TRBV18 and TRBJ1-5, reads NAGVMQNPRHLVRRRGQEARLRCSPMKGHSHVYWYRQLPEEGLKFMVYLQKENIIDESGMPKERFSAEFPKEGPSILRIQQVVRGDSAAYFCASSPPGTGNQPQHFGDGTRLSIL.

J is TRBJ1-2 and V is TRBV6-1; 7 bases fit TRBD1. J gave up 4 bases and V 6 bases, and 5 bases lay outside the gene matches. The germline V gene encodes CDR1 MNHNS and CDR2 SASEGT. The CDR3 runs 13 residues. The CDR3 DNA reads as TGTGCCAGCAGAAGGACAGGACCCTATGGCTACACCTTC. Translating it yields CASRRTGPYGYTF.

The rearrangement uses TRBV5-4 and TRBJ2-3; TRBD2 matches 8 bases. This CDR3 spans 15 amino acids. CDR1 is SGHNT, CDR2 YYREEE, per germline (reference sequence). Unmatched junction bases numbered 2, after V lost 0 bases and J lost 2 bases. The CDR3 spells CASSLGGGTTDTQYF. CDR3 nucleotides: TGTGCCAGCAGCTTGGGCGGGGGGACCACAGATACGCAGTATTTT.

The chain joins TRBV5-2 to TRBJ1-5. TRBV5-2 is annotated as a pseudogene. The CDR3 is 15 residues long. CDR3 sequence reads: CASSQDKTTGQPQHF. The CDR3 coding sequence is TGTGCCAGCAGCCAAGACAAGACTACAGGTCAGCCCCAGCATTTT.

This chain connects TRBV5-6 to TRBJ2-1; 7 bases agree with TRBD1. CDR1 and CDR2 from the germline V gene are SGHDT and YYEEEE. Losses at the gene ends were 1 base for V and 3 bases for J; bases not matched to a gene: 10. This CDR3 is 17 amino acids long. In DNA form, the CDR3 reads TGTGCCAGCAGCTTGAGTTATACAGGGGCCTTCTACAATGAGCAGTTCTTC. This codes for CASSLSYTGAFYNEQFF.

Turning to this clone: It may be a read error: a sequence one base away is much more abundant. This rearrangement joins TRBV5-5 to TRBJ1-2; no definite D call. V was shortened by 0 bases and J by 4 bases, with 4 bases between the two germline ends. This CDR3 is built from 12 residues. In germline, CDR1 is SGHKS, CDR2 YYEKEE (reference sequence). Written as DNA, the CDR3 is TGTGCCAGCAGCTTGGGGGGCTATGGCTACACCTTC. Translated, it gives CASSLGGYGYTF. The complete variable domain, with remaining parts taken from reference TRBV5-5 and TRBJ1-2, reads DAGVTQSPTHLIKTRGQQVTLRCSPISGHKSVSWYQQVLGQGPQFIFQYYEKEERGRGNFPDRFSARQFPNYSSELNVNALLLGDSALYLCASSLGGYGYTFGSGTRLTVV.

The chain recombines TRBV27 with TRBJ2-3; D unresolved. The germline CDR1 and CDR2 sequences are MNHEY and SMNVEV (reference sequence). V lost 5 bases to trimming and J lost 4 bases, with 13 bases between them. This CDR3 spans 14 amino acids. CDR3 DNA sequence: TGTGCCAGCAGTCCATCTCTCCGGTCAGATACGCAGTATTTT. Translating gives CASSPSLRSDTQYF.

The V gene is TRBV5-8, the J gene TRBJ2-3; D might be TRBD2 (5 bases). Between the trimmed V and J ends, which lost 0 bases and 1 base, there was a span of 6 bases. The CDR3 extends over 14 amino acids. Per germline, CDR1 SGHTS and CDR2 YDEGEE. DNA for the CDR3: TGTGCCAGCAGCTTGGCCGGGGGCACAGATACGCAGTATTTT. Its translation: CASSLAGGTDTQYF.

The chain is built from TRBV19 and TRBJ1-1; D is ambiguous. This CDR3 contains 12 residues. Trimming shortened V by 4 bases and J by 7 bases, and 10 bases separated the two germline ends. Germline V lookup: CDR1 LNHDA, CDR2 SQIVND (reference sequence). The CDR3 DNA reads as TGTGCCAGTAGTAACTTCGGAAGTGAAGCTTTCTTT. Its protein product is CASSNFGSEAFF.

The gene calls are TRBV5-4 and TRBJ2-5; D may correspond to TRBD1 or TRBD2 (5 bases each). Germline CDR1 is SGHNT and CDR2 is YYREEE (reference sequence). V was clipped by 4 bases and J by 8 bases, with 21 bases between them. The CDR3 has 15 amino acids. In DNA, the CDR3 is TGTGCCAGCAGCCCGGGACCGGGACCAAGAGAAACCCAGTACTTC. It is translated as CASSPGPGPRETQYF.

This clone has just one count. The gene calls are TRBV11-2 and TRBJ2-3, with 12 bases aligning to TRBD2. In germline, CDR1 is SGHAT, CDR2 FQNNGV. The V segment lost 2 bases and the J segment 7 bases; nucleotides outside the gene matches: 7. The CDR3 has 16 residues. CDR3 DNA: TGTGCCAGCAGCTTATTGCTAGCGGGAGGGCCAAATACGCAGTATTTT. Translating gives CASSLLLAGGPNTQYF.

A single count supports this clone. This chain connects TRBV18 to TRBJ1-5; TRBD1 matches 11 bases. The CDR3 contains 18 residues. V lost 1 base to trimming and J lost 2 bases; unmatched junction nucleotides: 7. Germline V lookup: CDR1 KGHSH, CDR2 LQKENI. The CDR3 is CASSPRRTGGLGNQPQHF. The CDR3 DNA follows: TGTGCCAGCTCACCACGCAGGACAGGGGGCCTGGGCAATCAGCCCCAGCATTTT.

Concerning this clone: The same CDR3 can be traced to other DNA sequences in this sample. The J gene is TRBJ2-2, the V gene TRBV18; D perhaps matches TRBD1 (6 bases). The CDR3 has 14 amino acids. Trimming shortened V by 3 bases and J by 1 base, and 6 bases separated the two germline ends. The germline CDR1 and CDR2 sequences are KGHSH and LQKENI. CDR3: CASSPDRNTGELFF. CDR3 coding DNA: TGTGCCAGCTCACCGGACAGGAACACCGGGGAGCTGTTTTTT.

J is TRBJ2-7 and V is TRBV6-5; TRBD1 might be the D (5 bases). Deletions cut 0 bases from V and 6 bases from J, with 12 bases between. Germline values: CDR1 MNHEY, CDR2 SVGAGI. The CDR3 is 14 amino acids. The DNA for the CDR3 is TGTGCCAGCAGTTACTCCGGCAGGGCTCGCGAGCAGTACTTC. Translating gives CASSYSGRAREQYF.